This T cell receptor (beta chain) is drawn from a study of cytomegalovirus exposure and HLA in healthy donors. Study-level information: The same platform was used for the 100 to 150 validation repertoires and the roughly 720 first-cohort repertoires, a later analysis reported.

This CDR3 contains 13 residues. V gave up 3 bases and J gave up 5 bases; unmatched junction bases: 3. Germline V gene data show CDR1 as MDHEN and CDR2 as SYDVKM. As to this clone: The antigen is unknown. Other DNA sequences in the same sample also yield this CDR3.

Repertoires were generated with immunoSEQ multiplex PCR, while TCRdb's copy carries only in-frame clones and drops some. The profile shows about 340,000 clones, approximately 90% of them singletons. Regarding the study as a whole: Specificity for CMV antigens was confirmed in vitro for a few of the CMV-associated chains.

The sequencing sample was made of PBMCs. The chain is built from TRBV28 and TRBJ1-2, with TRBD1 identical over 7 bases. The receptor was derived from a woman younger than 30 in good health and CMV-seronegative. CDR3 in DNA: TGTGCCAGCAGTTTTGGGACAGATTATGGCTACACCTTC. It yields the protein CASSFGTDYGYTF.